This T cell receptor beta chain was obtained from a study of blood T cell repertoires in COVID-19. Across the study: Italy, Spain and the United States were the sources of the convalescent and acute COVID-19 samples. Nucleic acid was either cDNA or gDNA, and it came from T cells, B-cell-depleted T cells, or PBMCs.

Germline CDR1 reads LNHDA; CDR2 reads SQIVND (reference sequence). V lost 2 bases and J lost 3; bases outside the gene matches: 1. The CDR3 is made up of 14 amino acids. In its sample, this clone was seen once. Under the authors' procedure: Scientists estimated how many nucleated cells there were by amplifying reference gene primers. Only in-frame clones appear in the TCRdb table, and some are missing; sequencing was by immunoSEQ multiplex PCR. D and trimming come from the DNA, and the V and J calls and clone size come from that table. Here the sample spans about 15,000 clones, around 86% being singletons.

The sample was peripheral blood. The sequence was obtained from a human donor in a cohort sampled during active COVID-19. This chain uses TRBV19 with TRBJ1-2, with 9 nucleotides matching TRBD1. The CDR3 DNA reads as TGTGCCAGTAGTATAAGGACAGGGGACTATGGCTACACCTTC. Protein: CASSIRTGDYGYTF.